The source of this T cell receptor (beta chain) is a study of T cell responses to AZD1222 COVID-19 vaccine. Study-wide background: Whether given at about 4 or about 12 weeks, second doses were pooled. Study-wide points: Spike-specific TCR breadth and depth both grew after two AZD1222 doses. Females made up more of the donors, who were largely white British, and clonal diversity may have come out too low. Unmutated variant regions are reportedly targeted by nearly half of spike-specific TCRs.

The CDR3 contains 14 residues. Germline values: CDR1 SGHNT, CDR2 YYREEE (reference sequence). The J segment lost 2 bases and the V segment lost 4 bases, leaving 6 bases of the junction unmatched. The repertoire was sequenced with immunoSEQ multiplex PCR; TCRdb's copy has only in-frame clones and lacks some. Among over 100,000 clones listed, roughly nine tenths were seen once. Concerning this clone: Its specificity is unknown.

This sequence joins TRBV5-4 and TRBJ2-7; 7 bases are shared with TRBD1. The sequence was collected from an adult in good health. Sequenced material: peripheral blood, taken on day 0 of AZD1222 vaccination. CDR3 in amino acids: CASSQDRVAYEQYF. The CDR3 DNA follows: TGTGCCAGCAGCCAAGACAGGGTCGCCTACGAGCAGTACTTC.